These T cell receptor beta chains were read from a single sample in a study of beta chain features in type 1 diabetes. Measured with immunoSEQ multiplex PCR; TCRdb has only the in-frame clones, and not every one. The table has 640,000 or so clones, 13% seen once. The specimen sequenced was naive CD4+ T cells from blood. All receptors derive from a man between 18 and 29 years old with type 1 diabetes. Both conserved end residues are part of each CDR3. Each record gives: D gene, V gene, J gene, clone size, CDR3 protein, CDR3 DNA. D genes are given only for firm matches. A row's size may be missing; if present it is once, few, many or a size class.

D gene: NA
V gene: TRBV7-8
J gene: TRBJ1-1
clone size: few
CDR3 protein: CASSRMGSTGNTEAFF
CDR3 DNA: TGTGCCAGCAGCCGAATGGGGTCGACAGGGAACACTGAAGCTTTCTTT

D gene: TRBD1
V gene: TRBV11-1
J gene: TRBJ1-6
clone size: few
CDR3 protein: CASSLEQGNNSPLHF
CDR3 DNA: TGTGCCAGCAGCTTAGAACAGGGGAATAATTCACCCCTCCACTTT

D gene: NA
V gene: TRBV5-1
J gene: TRBJ2-5
clone size: NA
CDR3 protein: CASSLVPGETQYF
CDR3 DNA: TGCGCCAGCAGCTTGGTACCAGGGGAGACCCAGTACTTC

D gene: NA
V gene: TRBV23-1
J gene: TRBJ1-4
clone size: NA
CDR3 protein: CASSQGSTNEKLFF
CDR3 DNA: TGCGCCAGCAGTCAGGGGTCCACTAATGAAAAACTGTTTTTT

D gene: NA
V gene: TRBV28
J gene: TRBJ2-1
clone size: few
CDR3 protein: CASRKTFLGGSSYNEQFF
CDR3 DNA: TGTGCCAGCAGAAAGACGTTCTTAGGGGGAAGCTCCTACAATGAGCAGTTCTTC

D gene: NA
V gene: TRBV7-8
J gene: TRBJ2-3
clone size: few
CDR3 protein: CASSFYGARTDTQYF
CDR3 DNA: TGTGCCAGCAGCTTTTACGGGGCTCGAACAGATACGCAGTATTTT

D gene: TRBD2
V gene: TRBV5-1
J gene: TRBJ2-1
clone size: few
CDR3 protein: CASSLAGGGDEQFF
CDR3 DNA: TGCGCCAGCAGCCTGGCGGGAGGGGGTGATGAGCAGTTCTTC

D gene: TRBD1
V gene: TRBV4-1
J gene: TRBJ2-4
clone size: NA
CDR3 protein: CASSQQILDPTGAQNIQYF
CDR3 DNA: TGCGCCAGCAGCCAACAGATTTTAGACCCTACAGGGGCCCAAAACATTCAGTACTTC

D gene: NA
V gene: TRBV7-8
J gene: TRBJ2-5
clone size: NA
CDR3 protein: CASSLGWGVQETQYF
CDR3 DNA: TGTGCCAGCAGCTTAGGTTGGGGAGTACAAGAGACCCAGTACTTC

D gene: NA
V gene: TRBV30
J gene: TRBJ1-2
clone size: few
CDR3 protein: CAWSPGASYGYTF
CDR3 DNA: TGTGCCTGGAGCCCAGGGGCCAGCTATGGCTACACCTTC

D gene: TRBD2
V gene: TRBV9
J gene: TRBJ2-1
clone size: NA
CDR3 protein: CASSVVGLASDEQFF
CDR3 DNA: TGTGCCAGCAGCGTAGTTGGACTAGCTTCCGATGAGCAGTTCTTC

D gene: TRBD2
V gene: TRBV30
J gene: TRBJ2-3
clone size: few
CDR3 protein: CAWSVTSGWSDTQYF
CDR3 DNA: TGTGCCTGGAGTGTAACTAGCGGGTGGTCAGATACGCAGTATTTT

D gene: NA
V gene: TRBV7-7
J gene: TRBJ1-1
clone size: NA
CDR3 protein: CASSRGLDTEAFF
CDR3 DNA: TGTGCCAGCAGCCGGGGGTTGGACACTGAAGCTTTCTTT

D gene: NA
V gene: TRBV9
J gene: TRBJ1-1
clone size: few
CDR3 protein: CASSPQTGNTEAFF
CDR3 DNA: TGTGCCAGCAGCCCTCAGACGGGGAACACTGAAGCTTTCTTT

D gene: NA
V gene: TRBV6-5
J gene: TRBJ2-1
clone size: few
CDR3 protein: CASSQRTGREQFF
CDR3 DNA: TGTGCCAGCAGTCAACGGACCGGTCGTGAGCAGTTCTTC

D gene: NA
V gene: TRBV15
J gene: TRBJ2-3
clone size: few
CDR3 protein: CATSRVGDLTDTQYF
CDR3 DNA: TGTGCCACCAGCAGAGTAGGGGACCTCACAGATACGCAGTATTTT

D gene: NA
V gene: TRBV30
J gene: TRBJ1-5
clone size: NA
CDR3 protein: CAWTLKGSRQPQHF
CDR3 DNA: TGTGCCTGGACCCTAAAAGGGAGTAGGCAGCCCCAGCATTTT

D gene: NA
V gene: TRBV28
J gene: TRBJ1-4
clone size: NA
CDR3 protein: CASSYRQPNEKLFF
CDR3 DNA: TGTGCCAGCAGCTACCGACAGCCTAATGAAAAACTGTTTTTT

D gene: NA
V gene: TRBV5-6
J gene: TRBJ1-2
clone size: few
CDR3 protein: CASSPDRFNYGYTF
CDR3 DNA: TGTGCCAGCAGCCCGGACAGATTTAACTATGGCTACACCTTC

D gene: NA
V gene: TRBV5-6
J gene: TRBJ2-7
clone size: NA
CDR3 protein: CASSGSSYEQYF
CDR3 DNA: TGTGCCAGCAGCGGGAGCTCCTACGAGCAGTACTTC

D gene: NA
V gene: TRBV9
J gene: TRBJ1-2
clone size: few
CDR3 protein: CASSVQLGAYGYTF
CDR3 DNA: TGTGCCAGCAGCGTCCAGTTGGGGGCCTATGGCTACACCTTC

D gene: NA
V gene: TRBV25-1
J gene: TRBJ2-3
clone size: NA
CDR3 protein: CASSVPGGTDTQYF
CDR3 DNA: TGTGCCAGCAGTGTACCCGGAGGCACAGATACGCAGTATTTT

D gene: NA
V gene: TRBV2
J gene: TRBJ1-2
clone size: few
CDR3 protein: CAEVPRVDYGYTF
CDR3 DNA: TGTGCCGAAGTACCGAGGGTGGACTATGGCTACACCTTC

D gene: NA
V gene: TRBV30
J gene: TRBJ2-3
clone size: NA
CDR3 protein: CAQVVELGTDTQYF
CDR3 DNA: TGTGCCCAAGTGGTGGAGTTGGGCACAGATACGCAGTATTTT

D gene: NA
V gene: TRBV18
J gene: TRBJ2-1
clone size: few
CDR3 protein: CASSTRGNEQFF
CDR3 DNA: TGTGCCAGCTCAACGAGGGGCAATGAGCAGTTCTTC